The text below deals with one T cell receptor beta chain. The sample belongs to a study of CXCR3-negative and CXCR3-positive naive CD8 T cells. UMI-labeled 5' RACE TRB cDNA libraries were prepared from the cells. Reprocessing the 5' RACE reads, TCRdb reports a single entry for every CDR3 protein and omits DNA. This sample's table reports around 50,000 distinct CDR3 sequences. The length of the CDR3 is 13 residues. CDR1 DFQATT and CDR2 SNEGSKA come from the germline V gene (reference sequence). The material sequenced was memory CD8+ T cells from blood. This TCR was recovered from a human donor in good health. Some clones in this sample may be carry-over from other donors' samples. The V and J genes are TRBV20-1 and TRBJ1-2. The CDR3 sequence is CSAREGGSYGYTF.